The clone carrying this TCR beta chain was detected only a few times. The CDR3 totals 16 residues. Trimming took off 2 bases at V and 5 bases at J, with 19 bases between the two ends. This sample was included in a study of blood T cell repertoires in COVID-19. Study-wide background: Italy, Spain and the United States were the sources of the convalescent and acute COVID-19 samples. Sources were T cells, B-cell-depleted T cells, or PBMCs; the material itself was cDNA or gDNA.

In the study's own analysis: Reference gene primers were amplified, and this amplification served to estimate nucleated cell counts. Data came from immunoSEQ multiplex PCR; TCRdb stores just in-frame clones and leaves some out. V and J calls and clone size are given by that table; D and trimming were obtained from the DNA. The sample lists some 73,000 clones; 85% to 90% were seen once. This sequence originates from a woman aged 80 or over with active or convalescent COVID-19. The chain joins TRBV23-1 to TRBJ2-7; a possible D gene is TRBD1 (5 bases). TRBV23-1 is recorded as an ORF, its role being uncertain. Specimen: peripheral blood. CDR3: CASSQGPRPRGDEQYF. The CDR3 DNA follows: TGCGCCAGCAGTCAAGGGCCGAGGCCAAGGGGCGACGAGCAGTACTTC.